These 28 T cell receptor beta chains were all obtained from the same sample, sequenced in a study of beta chain features in type 1 diabetes. Study-level findings and limits: Among all four CD4+ subsets, Type 1 diabetes patients had TCRB CDR3s that were moderately but significantly shorter.

The antigens for these receptors are not known. Investigators reverse transcribed all isolated RNA, so they sequenced expressed TCRB transcripts. Measured with immunoSEQ multiplex PCR; TCRdb has only the in-frame clones, and not every one. The table has more than 95,000 clones, around 15% seen once; the top ten hold 2.6%. Source material: central memory CD4+ T cells from blood. Source of these receptors: a man aged 18 to 30 with type 1 diabetes.

The CDR3 region is CASSQEGDEQYF. For the CDR3, the DNA is TGTGCCAGCAGCCAAGAAGGTGACGAGCAGTACTTC. V gene TRBV4-2 combines with J gene TRBJ2-7, with D hard to call. V lost 0 bases to trimming and J lost 5 bases, with 5 bases between them. CDR3 size: 12 residues. CDR1 and CDR2 from the germline V gene are LGHNA and YNFKEQ.

A few counts support this clone. The V and J genes are TRBV21-1 and TRBJ2-5. TRBV21-1 represents a pseudogene. This CDR3 is 14 amino acids long. CDR3 DNA: TGTGCCAGCAGCAAAGTCGTGGGTGGGGAGACCCAGTACTTC. Residues: CASSKVVGGETQYF.

This clone has just a few counts. This chain joins TRBV11-3 and TRBJ1-6; no definite D call. This CDR3 contains 13 residues. V was cut by 2 bases and J by 5 bases, with 4 bases left in between. In germline, CDR1 is SGHNT, CDR2 YENEEA. The CDR3 nucleotides read TGTGCCAGCAGCTTATTAAATAATTCACCCCTCCACTTT. This translates into CASSLLNNSPLHF.

This rearrangement joins TRBV5-1 to TRBJ2-1; 7 bases agree with TRBD2. Germline V lookup: CDR1 SGHRS, CDR2 YFSETQ. The CDR3 loop spans 16 amino acids. Trimming cost V 4 bases and J 4 bases; bases outside gene matches: 11. CDR3 nucleotide sequence: TGCGCCAGCAGCCTCTATTCCGGGACTATATACAATGAGCAGTTCTTC. This codes for CASSLYSGTIYNEQFF.

This clone was seen more than once but under ten times. The CDR3 is CASSPRTSGIYNEQFF. The CDR3 bases are TGTGCCAGCAGCCCCCGGACTAGCGGGATCTACAATGAGCAGTTCTTC. This sequence joins TRBV7-4 and TRBJ2-1; 12 bases map to TRBD2. J was trimmed by 3 bases and V by 5 bases; bases with no gene match: 5. This CDR3 region has 16 residues. Germline values: CDR1 SGHVT, CDR2 SQSDAQ.

V gene TRBV2 combines with J gene TRBJ2-3, with a tentative D call TRBD1 (6 bases). Looked up from germline, CDR1 is SNHLY and CDR2 is FYNNEI. With 7 bases removed from V and 4 bases from J, the gap between germline ends came to 18 bases. This CDR3 is built from 15 residues. In DNA, the CDR3 is TGTGCCAGCACGGTTCAGGGGCGATCGGCAGATACGCAGTATTTT. Amino acids: CASTVQGRSADTQYF.

This chain links TRBV29-1 with TRBJ2-3; possible D gene TRBD2, 5 bases. The CDR3 sequence is 14 residues long. With 6 bases removed from V and 3 bases from J, the gap between germline ends came to 16 bases. Germline-derived CDR1 and CDR2 are SQVTM and ANQGSEA. The CDR3 DNA sequence: TGCAGCGTCGGACGGGGTTTTAGGACAGATACGCAGTATTTT. It specifies CSVGRGFRTDTQYF.

This clone was found a few times. V gene TRBV5-1 combines with J gene TRBJ1-4, with D possibly TRBD1 on 5 matching bases. Germline CDR1 is SGHRS and CDR2 is YFSETQ. Trimming left V 4 bases short and J 0 bases short, with 10 bases between. The CDR3 totals 15 residues. The DNA for the CDR3 is TGCGCCAGCAGCCCTCGACAGTCAACTAATGAAAAACTGTTTTTT. It encodes CASSPRQSTNEKLFF.

This clone was detected a few times. This chain links TRBV29-1 with TRBJ2-5, with D perhaps TRBD1 (5 bases). V dropped 7 bases and J dropped 0 bases, with 12 bases sitting between them. This CDR3 region has 13 residues. The germline V gene has CDR1 SQVTM and CDR2 ANQGSEA. CDR3 region: CSASRQYQETQYF. DNA for the CDR3: TGCAGCGCCTCGCGACAGTACCAAGAGACCCAGTACTTC.

This chain joins TRBV20-1 and TRBJ2-7, with D perhaps TRBD2 (7 bases). Germline CDR1 is DFQATT and CDR2 is SNEGSKA (reference sequence). V was shortened by 6 bases and J by 6 bases, with 12 bases between the two germline ends. The CDR3 contains 11 residues. As DNA, the CDR3 is TGCAGTGCAAGGGGGAGGGGCGAGCAGTACTTC. Residues: CSARGRGEQYF.

This clone was counted between two and nine times. V gene TRBV14 combines with J gene TRBJ2-2; tentatively, D is TRBD1 (6 bases). There are 14 residues in the CDR3. Germline values: CDR1 SGHDN, CDR2 FVKESK. Trimming removed 3 bases at V and 7 bases at J, with 12 bases between. In DNA, the CDR3 is TGTGCCAGCAGCCAGGCACAGGGATACGGGGAGCTGTTTTTT. Translation gives CASSQAQGYGELFF.

This sequence joins TRBV4-2 and TRBJ1-5; TRBD1 agrees at 7 bases. CDR3 length: 16 amino acids. The ends lost 1 base at V and 3 bases at J; junction bases unmatched: 6. From germline, CDR1 is LGHNA and CDR2 YNFKEQ. The CDR3 region has the DNA TGTGCCAGCAGCCAAGGGGAGGGGGCGGACAATCAGCCCCAGCATTTT. Protein product: CASSQGEGADNQPQHF.

J is TRBJ2-2 and V is TRBV27; D remains unclear. The CDR3 totals 14 residues. Trimming shortened V by 6 bases and J by 6 bases, and 14 bases separated the two germline ends. CDR1 is MNHEY and CDR2 is SMNVEV in the germline V gene (reference sequence). The CDR3 region has the DNA TGTGCCAGCAGCCTCATGTTGGGTTCCGGGGAGCTGTTTTTT. This codes for CASSLMLGSGELFF.

This clone came up a few times. The chain links TRBV11-3 to TRBJ2-3, with D maybe TRBD1 (6 bases). V lost 5 bases to trimming and J lost 0 bases, with 12 bases between them. Germline loops: CDR1 SGHNT, CDR2 YENEEA. The CDR3 extends over 15 amino acids. The CDR3 sequence is CASSRGGPSTDTQYF. In DNA, the CDR3 is TGTGCCAGCAGCCGAGGGGGTCCCAGCACAGATACGCAGTATTTT.

V is TRBV23-1 and J is TRBJ2-2; 9 bases agree with TRBD2. TRBV23-1 is recorded as an ORF, its role being uncertain. The CDR3 has 15 amino acids. V gave up 2 bases and J gave up 5 bases; unmatched junction bases: 3. The CDR3 DNA follows: TGCGCCAGCAGTCAACTAGCGGGGAGGACCGGGGAGCTGTTTTTT. As protein: CASSQLAGRTGELFF.

The chain joins TRBV7-9 to TRBJ1-2; D ambiguous. V was cut by 5 bases and J by 1 base, with 11 bases left in between. CDR1 is SEHNR and CDR2 is FQNEAQ in the germline V gene (reference sequence). The CDR3 loop spans 14 amino acids. The CDR3 protein is CASSPLTYNYGYTF. DNA of the CDR3: TGTGCCAGCAGCCCCCTAACCTATAACTATGGCTACACCTTC.

In this sample, this clone turned up a few times. The rearrangement links TRBV27 to TRBJ2-7, with D possibly TRBD1 on 5 matching bases. This CDR3 contains 15 residues. Trimming left V 0 bases short and J 5 bases short, with 14 bases between. Germline V gives CDR1 MNHEY, CDR2 SMNVEV (reference sequence). The CDR3 sequence is CASSLSRTNRDEQYF. DNA for the CDR3: TGTGCCAGCAGTTTATCTAGGACAAATAGGGACGAGCAGTACTTC.

This clone was detected many times. The CDR3 DNA reads as TGTGCCAGCAGCGCGACCGGGACTAGCGGGGGGTACACAGATACGCAGTATTTT. Amino acids: CASSATGTSGGYTDTQYF. The chain combines TRBV5-4 with TRBJ2-3; TRBD2 agrees at 15 bases. Looked up from germline, CDR1 is SGHNT and CDR2 is YYREEE (reference sequence). V gave up 4 bases and J gave up 2 bases; unmatched junction bases: 8. The length of the CDR3 is 18 residues.

The sample holds many counts of this clone. V gene TRBV29-1 combines with J gene TRBJ2-1; D is possibly TRBD1 (5 bases). V lost 7 bases, J lost 8 bases, and 12 bases lay in between. Germline V gives CDR1 SQVTM, CDR2 ANQGSEA. This CDR3 has 11 residues. The CDR3 loop is CSGGQNYEQFF. The DNA for the CDR3 is TGCAGCGGGGGCCAAAACTATGAGCAGTTCTTC.

The V call is TRBV2, the J call TRBJ2-1, with 15 bases that match TRBD2. Looked up from germline, CDR1 is SNHLY and CDR2 is FYNNEI. The CDR3 runs 17 residues. The V gene end was trimmed by 4 bases and the J gene end by 3 bases; junction bases not matched to a gene: 4. The CDR3 region is CASSGGLAGGDYNEQFF. In DNA, the CDR3 is TGTGCCAGCAGTGGTGGACTAGCGGGAGGGGACTACAATGAGCAGTTCTTC.

This clone came up a few times. The chain employs TRBV7-8 and TRBJ1-5; the D is unclear. The CDR3 runs to 16 residues. The V gene lost 2 bases and the J gene lost 6 bases, with 17 bases spanning the gap. The V gene's germline CDR1 is SGHVS and CDR2 FQNEAQ. In DNA form, the CDR3 reads TGTGCCAGCAGCTTAAATAACCGGGAGGGCGGTCAGCCCCAGCATTTT. It codes for CASSLNNREGGQPQHF. Full variable domain (remainder filled in from reference TRBV7-8 and TRBJ1-5): GAGVSQSPRYKVAKRGQDVALRCDPISGHVSLFWYQQALGQGPEFLTYFQNEAQLDKSGLPSDRFFAERPEGSVSTLKIQRTQQEDSAVYLCASSLNNREGGQPQHFGDGTRLSIL.

The chain recombines TRBV14 with TRBJ2-6; no firm D call. Germline assignment: CDR1 SGHDN and CDR2 FVKESK. Deletions cut 3 bases from V and 3 bases from J, with 6 bases between. The CDR3 contains 14 residues. The CDR3 bases are TGTGCCAGCAGCCAGGCCGGTGGGGCCAACGTCCTGACTTTC. Protein product: CASSQAGGANVLTF.

This clone was detected a few times. J is TRBJ2-5 and V is TRBV4-2; TRBD2 aligns across 12 bases. The CDR3 loop spans 16 amino acids. V trimming: 1 base; J trimming: 5 bases; junction bases outside the gene matches: 5. Germline lookup yields CDR1 LGHNA and CDR2 YNFKEQ. The CDR3 region is CASSQAGLAGMETQYF. CDR3 coding DNA: TGTGCCAGCAGCCAAGCCGGACTAGCGGGAATGGAGACCCAGTACTTC.

This clone has a handful of counts. The V and J genes are TRBV20-1 and TRBJ1-1; the D is unclear. Germline V gives CDR1 DFQATT, CDR2 SNEGSKA (reference sequence). Trimming took off 5 bases at V and 11 bases at J, with 6 bases between the two ends. The CDR3 runs 8 residues. CDR3: CSALRAFF. The CDR3 bases are TGCAGTGCTTTACGGGCTTTCTTT.

A word on this clone: The sample has other DNA sequences that encode this CDR3 too. The chain links TRBV9 to TRBJ1-2; D is unresolved. The germline V and J ends were trimmed by 0 bases and 6 bases, with 12 bases remaining between them. The CDR3 has 14 amino acids. CDR1 is SGDLS, CDR2 YYNGEE, per germline. CDR3 loop: CASSVGPSADGYTF. CDR3 DNA sequence: TGTGCCAGCAGCGTAGGGCCCAGCGCCGATGGCTACACCTTC.

The V call is TRBV5-1, the J call TRBJ2-7, with D unclear. Germline V gene sequence: CDR1 SGHRS, CDR2 YFSETQ. Trimming pared 2 bases from V and 5 bases from J, leaving 20 bases between. The CDR3 sequence is 16 residues long. The CDR3 region is CASSFGATGQVDEQYF. The CDR3, as DNA: TGCGCCAGCAGCTTTGGAGCGACCGGGCAGGTCGACGAGCAGTACTTC.

This clone was detected once. The rearrangement uses TRBV5-6 and TRBJ2-7, with 8 bases fitting TRBD1. The junction had 6 bases not matched to a gene; V was cut back by 4 bases and J by 0 bases. The CDR3 is made up of 15 amino acids. Germline CDR1 and CDR2: SGHDT and YYEEEE. DNA of the CDR3: TGTGCCAGCAGCCCAAGGACAGGGTCCTCCTACGAGCAGTACTTC. It is translated as CASSPRTGSSYEQYF.

The chain employs TRBV5-4 and TRBJ1-2; possible D gene TRBD1, 5 bases. This CDR3 comprises 17 residues. CDR1 is SGHNT, CDR2 YYREEE, per germline (reference sequence). Between the trimmed V and J ends, which lost 0 bases and 1 base, there was a span of 16 bases. The CDR3 DNA reads as TGTGCCAGCAGCTTGGATGGGGCAGGAGCTAGTAACTATGGCTACACCTTC. This encodes CASSLDGAGASNYGYTF.